This note documents a single T cell receptor beta chain sequence. What it recognizes is unknown. The data stem from a study of siplizumab effects on memory and regulatory T cells. The study, taken as a whole, reports: The alloreactive clones that mapped to unstimulated subsets made up only a minor fraction.

CDR3 size: 16 residues. Germline V gene data show CDR1 as SGHTS and CDR2 as YDEGEE. V lost 0 bases and J lost 2, with 14 bases in between. Each sample yielded 90,000 to 100,000 assayed TCR templates. The repertoire was sequenced with immunoSEQ multiplex PCR; TCRdb's copy has only in-frame clones and lacks some. Seen here are 50,000 to 55,000 clones, approximately 93% observed once, and the top ten hold 17%. The TCR was taken from a human donor in good health. Sequenced: CD8+ T cells sorted from blood. The chain has TRBV5-8 and TRBJ1-1; possibly TRBD1 for D (6 bases). CDR3 DNA: TGTGCCAGCAGCTTGGCAACCAGGGGACCAAACACTGAAGCTTTCTTT. It translates to CASSLATRGPNTEAFF.